What follows are 5 T cell receptor beta chains derived from one specimen sequenced in a study of siplizumab effects on memory and regulatory T cells. Some clones are missing from TCRdb's copy, which holds only in-frame ones; the method was immunoSEQ multiplex PCR. This sample carries approximately 100,000 clones, around 95% of them seen once, and the ten largest clones take around 0.16%. Sequencing was done on a sample of non-Treg CD4+ T cells sorted from blood. Every receptor here comes from a human donor in good health.

The rearrangement uses TRBV5-1 and TRBJ1-1, with a weak D call TRBD1 (6 bases). Germline V gene sequence: CDR1 SGHRS, CDR2 YFSETQ. The CDR3 is made up of 14 amino acids. V lost 3 bases and J 2 bases, leaving 11 bases between the germline ends. DNA of the CDR3: TGCGCCAGCAGCTCGGGACAACCTAACACTGAAGCTTTCTTT. It encodes CASSSGQPNTEAFF.

The rearrangement uses TRBV9 and TRBJ2-5; the match to TRBD2 covers 8 bases. V shed 1 base, J shed 1 base, and the junction held 3 bases outside the gene matches. Germline CDR1 is SGDLS and CDR2 is YYNGEE. The CDR3 runs to 15 residues. In DNA, the CDR3 is TGTGCCAGCAGCGTAACGGGGGGGCCCCAAGAGACCCAGTACTTC. This sequence encodes CASSVTGGPQETQYF.

The chain combines TRBV5-1 with TRBJ2-1; D is perhaps TRBD1 or TRBD2 (5 bases each). This CDR3 spans 17 amino acids. The V and J ends lost 5 bases and 0 bases respectively, with 18 bases between them. Germline CDR1 and CDR2: SGHRS and YFSETQ. CDR3 loop: CASRKSGTQSSYNEQFF. The CDR3 nucleotides read TGCGCCAGCAGAAAATCCGGGACCCAGAGCTCCTACAATGAGCAGTTCTTC.

The CDR3 sequence is CASSPLTRRDGYTF. The CDR3 bases are TGTGCCAGCAGCCCGCTTACTCGGAGGGATGGCTACACCTTC. The J gene is TRBJ1-2, the V gene TRBV14; D is uncertain. CDR3 length: 14 residues. Trimming shortened V by 4 bases and J by 6 bases, and 15 bases separated the two germline ends. The V gene's germline CDR1 is SGHDN and CDR2 FVKESK.

The J gene is TRBJ2-3, the V gene TRBV7-9, with D perhaps TRBD2 (7 bases). The CDR3 sequence is 15 residues long. Germline V lookup: CDR1 SEHNR, CDR2 FQNEAQ (reference sequence). Trimming removed 0 bases from V and 3 bases from J, with 10 bases in between. DNA for the CDR3: TGTGCCAGCAGCTTAGCGGGGGGGCCGACAGATACGCAGTATTTT. This encodes CASSLAGGPTDTQYF.